The 26 T cell receptor beta chains below were found in one sample sequenced in a study of chemoradiotherapy in HPV16-positive cancers. Sequencing used immunoSEQ multiplex PCR; TCRdb keeps in-frame clones, though not all of them. The sample carries tens of thousands of clones, roughly 94% recorded once. The specimen was collected from a patient who underwent chemoradiotherapy. Receptors originate from a human donor with HPV-associated anogenital cancer.

The V call is TRBV5-5, the J call TRBJ2-7; 8 bases fit TRBD1. The length of the CDR3 is 15 residues. Unmatched junction bases numbered 7, after V lost 3 bases and J lost 2 bases. CDR1 and CDR2 from the germline V gene are SGHKS and YYEKEE (reference sequence). The CDR3 spells CASSSAGTGAYEQYF. CDR3 nucleotides: TGTGCCAGCAGCTCGGCCGGGACAGGCGCCTACGAGCAGTACTTC.

V is TRBV9 and J is TRBJ2-6, with no clear D. Germline CDR1 SGDLS, CDR2 YYNGEE. This CDR3 spans 15 amino acids. Deletions cut 7 bases from V and 0 bases from J, with 11 bases between. The CDR3 protein is CASSNWGSGANVLTF. The CDR3 bases are TGTGCCAGCTCCAATTGGGGCTCTGGGGCCAACGTCCTGACTTTC.

This rearrangement joins TRBV6-5 to TRBJ2-7; TRBD1 matches at 8 bases. The CDR3 spans 11 residues. Trimming at V came to 6 bases and at J to 7 bases, leaving 2 bases not matched to a gene. Germline CDR1 is MNHEY and CDR2 is SVGAGI. For the CDR3, the DNA is TGTGCCAGCAGCAGGGGGCAGGAGCAGTACTTC. This gives the protein CASSRGQEQYF.

This sequence joins TRBV6-1 and TRBJ2-5; 9 bases line up with TRBD1. CDR1 is MNHNS, CDR2 SASEGT, per germline. V trimming: 4 bases; J trimming: 4 bases; junction bases outside the gene matches: 7. The CDR3 is 15 amino acids. The CDR3, as DNA: TGTGCCAGCAGTGTTGGGGACAGGGTAGCAGAGACCCAGTACTTC. It encodes CASSVGDRVAETQYF.

This chain connects TRBV29-1 to TRBJ2-1; D is undetermined. Germline assignment: CDR1 SQVTM and CDR2 ANQGSEA. The CDR3 length is 10 residues. The ends were cut back, 6 bases at V and 10 bases at J, with 10 bases in the middle. DNA for the CDR3: TGCAGCGTGCGGCTGCGCGAGCAGTTCTTC. Protein: CSVRLREQFF.

This chain connects TRBV19 to TRBJ2-1; TRBD2 agrees at 11 bases. Germline V CDR1 and CDR2: LNHDA, SQIVND (reference sequence). V dropped 0 bases and J dropped 5; count of bases not matched to a gene: 6. There are 17 residues in the CDR3. CDR3 bases: TGTGCCAGTAGTATAGATGTGGCTAGCGGGAGGAACAATGAGCAGTTCTTC. This gives the protein CASSIDVASGRNNEQFF.

This rearrangement joins TRBV7-2 to TRBJ2-3; TRBD2 matches 12 bases. J lost 0 bases, V lost 4 bases, and 11 bases had no gene match. The CDR3 consists of 19 residues. Germline-derived CDR1 and CDR2 are SGHTA and FQGNSA. The DNA of the CDR3 is TGTGCCAGCAGCTCTAGCCGGACTAGCGGGGCCGCTAGCACAGATACGCAGTATTTT. This codes for CASSSSRTSGAASTDTQYF.

The V and J genes are TRBV25-1 and TRBJ1-2; TRBD1 aligns across 7 bases. CDR3 length equals 11 residues. Germline CDR1 is MGHDK and CDR2 is SYGVNS. V lost 6 bases to trimming and J lost 8 bases; unmatched junction nucleotides: 3. CDR3 DNA sequence: TGTGCCAGCAGAAGACAGGGAGGCTACACCTTC. The encoded protein is CASRRQGGYTF.

V gene TRBV10-2 combines with J gene TRBJ2-1; D is undetermined. Looked up from germline, CDR1 is WSHSY and CDR2 is SAAADI. CDR3 length equals 12 residues. The V end lost 3 bases, the J end lost 9 bases, and 9 bases lay between the germline ends. The CDR3 nucleotides are TGCGCCAGCAGTGACTTGGGTGGTGAGCAGTTCTTC. As protein: CASSDLGGEQFF.

This rearrangement joins TRBV5-6 to TRBJ2-3; D is unclear. The CDR3 has 12 amino acids. V was pared by 7 bases and J by 5 bases, with 11 bases between. Germline V gives CDR1 SGHDT, CDR2 YYEEEE. In DNA form, the CDR3 reads TGTGCCAGCTCACCCGGCGGAGATACGCAGTATTTT. Translating it yields CASSPGGDTQYF.

V is TRBV25-1 and J is TRBJ2-5; D not resolved. V was cut by 6 bases and J by 3 bases, with 11 bases left in between. CDR1 and CDR2 from the germline V gene are MGHDK and SYGVNS. CDR3 size: 13 residues. CDR3 in DNA: TGTGCCAGCAGGGACGACACTAAAGAGACCCAGTACTTC. It specifies CASRDDTKETQYF. Full variable domain (rest looked up from reference TRBV25-1 and TRBJ2-5): EADIYQTPRYLVIGTGKKITLECSQTMGHDKMYWYQQDPGMELHLIHYSYGVNSTEKGDLSSESTVSRIRTEHFPLTLESARPSHTSQYLCASRDDTKETQYFGPGTRLLVL.

The chain couples TRBV14 to TRBJ1-1; 9 nucleotides match TRBD1. Germline values: CDR1 SGHDN, CDR2 FVKESK. V shed 8 bases and J 5 bases; nucleotides not matched to a gene: 6. The length of the CDR3 is 13 residues. CDR3 nucleotide sequence: TGTGCCAGCTATTCGACAGGGGGGACTGAAGCTTTCTTT. Translated: CASYSTGGTEAFF.

This chain joins TRBV5-1 and TRBJ2-3; 14 bases fit TRBD2. Germline CDR1 SGHRS, CDR2 YFSETQ. The V segment lost 2 bases and the J segment 2 bases; nucleotides outside the gene matches: 7. The CDR3 runs to 18 residues. The CDR3: CASSLRLAGGPVTDTQYF. CDR3 DNA: TGCGCCAGCAGCTTAAGACTAGCGGGGGGGCCAGTCACAGATACGCAGTATTTT.

The DNA of the CDR3 is TGTGCCAGCAGCTCCGGGACAGGGGGAAACACCATATATTTT. Its protein is CASSSGTGGNTIYF. This chain joins TRBV28 and TRBJ1-3, with 9 nucleotides matching TRBD1. V trimming: 6 bases; J trimming: 4 bases; junction bases outside the gene matches: 4. CDR3 size: 14 residues. Germline CDR1 is MDHEN and CDR2 is SYDVKM.

This sequence joins TRBV4-1 and TRBJ1-5; 12 nucleotides match TRBD1. Losses at the gene ends were 4 bases for V and 3 bases for J; bases not matched to a gene: 1. Looked up from germline, CDR1 is MGHRA and CDR2 is YSYEKL. This CDR3 has 15 amino acids. The CDR3 DNA is TGCGCCAGCAGCCGGGACAGGGGGCCCAATCAGCCCCAGCATTTT. It translates to CASSRDRGPNQPQHF.

This rearrangement joins TRBV30 to TRBJ1-3; no definite D call. This CDR3 comprises 16 residues. Trimming removed 2 bases from V and 0 bases from J, with 14 bases in between. Per germline, CDR1 GTSNPN and CDR2 SVGIG (reference sequence). CDR3 DNA sequence: TGTGCCTGGAGTACCTCGAGGACCAGCTCTGGAAACACCATATATTTT. This encodes CAWSTSRTSSGNTIYF.

The rearrangement joins TRBV7-2 to TRBJ1-3, with D maybe TRBD1 (5 bases). V lost 6 bases and J lost 0, with 9 bases in between. The CDR3 consists of 14 residues. Looked up from germline, CDR1 is SGHTA and CDR2 is FQGNSA. The CDR3 DNA reads as TGTGCCAGCAGTGGGGGAAGCTCTGGAAACACCATATATTTT. It codes for CASSGGSSGNTIYF.

In nucleotides, the CDR3 is TGTGCCAGCAGCTTAGTTCCGGCGGGGGGTTTAATGTCAGATACGCAGTATTTT. It specifies CASSLVPAGGLMSDTQYF. J is TRBJ2-3 and V is TRBV7-2; 8 bases map to TRBD2. The J segment lost 4 bases and the V segment lost 1 base, leaving 13 bases of the junction unmatched. Looked up from germline, CDR1 is SGHTA and CDR2 is FQGNSA. The CDR3 sequence is 18 residues long.

V gene TRBV28 combines with J gene TRBJ2-1; TRBD1 matches at 8 bases. The CDR3 covers 16 residues. CDR1 is MDHEN, CDR2 SYDVKM, per germline. V dropped 3 bases and J dropped 8; count of bases not matched to a gene: 12. CDR3 amino acids: CASSFSGRGPLYEQFF. CDR3 in DNA: TGTGCCAGCAGTTTTAGCGGCAGGGGGCCATTATATGAGCAGTTCTTC.

The V and J genes are TRBV5-1 and TRBJ2-3; possible D gene TRBD2, 6 bases. In germline, CDR1 is SGHRS, CDR2 YFSETQ. The CDR3 is made up of 16 amino acids. The V and J ends lost 1 base and 0 bases respectively, with 12 bases between them. The CDR3 bases are TGCGCCAGCAGCTTGTGGGAGGCTACTAGCACAGATACGCAGTATTTT. Residues: CASSLWEATSTDTQYF.

The chain carries TRBV10-2 and TRBJ1-5, with a tentative D call TRBD1 (5 bases). Germline assignment: CDR1 WSHSY and CDR2 SAAADI. The CDR3 runs 13 residues. Trimming left V 8 bases short and J 9 bases short, with 17 bases between. The CDR3 DNA reads TGCGCCAGCTCCCGCGGACACCTACTGCCCCAGCATTTT. Its translation: CASSRGHLLPQHF.

The V call is TRBV5-1, the J call TRBJ2-1, with 11 nucleotides matching TRBD2. Germline CDR1 reads SGHRS; CDR2 reads YFSETQ. V shed 4 bases, J shed 7 bases, and the junction held 7 bases outside the gene matches. CDR3 length equals 15 residues. The CDR3 region has the DNA TGCGCCAGCAGCATATCTAGCGGGGGGTGGAATGAGCAGTTCTTC. Protein product: CASSISSGGWNEQFF.

The V and J genes are TRBV28 and TRBJ1-3; D perhaps matches TRBD1 (5 bases). The CDR3 has 16 amino acids. CDR1 and CDR2 from the germline V gene are MDHEN and SYDVKM. The V gene lost 8 bases and the J gene lost 0 bases, with 17 bases spanning the gap. The CDR3 bases are TGTGCCAGCCATCTGGGGGGAGTTCTCTCTGGAAACACCATATATTTT. This sequence encodes CASHLGGVLSGNTIYF.

The V and J genes are TRBV4-2 and TRBJ1-6; D might be TRBD1 (6 bases). This CDR3 is 17 amino acids long. Germline assignment: CDR1 LGHNA and CDR2 YNFKEQ. The V end was cut by 1 base, the J end by 5 bases, with 15 bases between. The CDR3 sequence is CASSQAYRGPDNSPLHF. The CDR3 DNA is TGTGCCAGCAGCCAAGCTTATCGGGGGCCGGATAATTCACCCCTCCACTTT.

CDR3 region: CASGGVRADTQYF. The CDR3 DNA reads as TGTGCCAGCGGGGGAGTGCGGGCAGATACGCAGTATTTT. J is TRBJ2-3 and V is TRBV7-2; D is tentatively TRBD1 or TRBD2 (5 bases each). The CDR3 loop spans 13 amino acids. Germline assignment: CDR1 SGHTA and CDR2 FQGNSA. V shed 8 bases and J shed 4 bases, with 13 bases lying between them.

The gene calls are TRBV7-2 and TRBJ2-1; D is uncertain. V shed 5 bases and J shed 8 bases, with 22 bases lying between them. Germline CDR1 and CDR2: SGHTA and FQGNSA. The CDR3 contains 16 residues. CDR3 sequence (DNA): TGTGCCAGCAGCCCAAGACACGGCGGACGACGAGATGAGCAGTTCTTC. Residues: CASSPRHGGRRDEQFF.